This TCR beta chain emerged from a study of Graves' ophthalmopathy and Graves' hyperthyroidism. For repertoire sequencing, the TCR beta CDR3 regions were amplified from RNA transcripts. RT-PCR with HTBI primers came first, then second-round multiplex PCR. TCRdb re-analysed the multiplex PCR reads in MiXCR, keeping a single row per CDR3 protein. Of 500,000 to 700,000 distinct CDR3 sequences listed, 22% are singletons. This clonotype came up many times. The junction does not match germline at one end; this may be a read error. Stable hyperthyroidism was defined by absence of ophthalmopathy within 18 months of follow-up. This CDR3 spans 16 amino acids. The germline CDR1 and CDR2 sequences are MNHNS and SASEGT.

Sequencing used peripheral blood. The sequence derives from a woman aged 18-29 years with stable Graves' hyperthyroidism. Some clones in this sample may be carry-over from other donors' samples. The chain combines TRBV6-1 with TRBJ2-4; D is ambiguous. CDR3 nucleotides: TGTGCCAGCAGTGAAGAATGGGAAGGAGCCAAAAACATTAAGTACTTC. Its translation is CASSEEWEGAKNIKYF.